The 30 T cell receptor beta chains reported below all come from one sample, sequenced in a study of cytomegalovirus exposure and HLA in healthy donors. The PCR ran on 60 Vbeta and 13 Jbeta primers. Produced via immunoSEQ multiplex PCR; TCRdb's table is partial and in-frame only. The sample records around 120,000 clones, approximately 76% being singletons. Specimen: PBMCs. Every receptor here comes from a man between 60 and 70 years old in good health and CMV-seropositive.

In the case of this clone: Compared with germline, one end of the junction differs, possibly owing to a read error. The rearrangement links TRBV7-7 to TRBJ2-5; TRBD2 is a possible D gene (5 bases). The CDR3 consists of 13 residues. Germline lookup yields CDR1 SSHAT and CDR2 FNYEAQ (reference sequence). CDR3 sequence (DNA): TGTGCTAGCAGCTTAGTACTAGTAGAGACCCAGTACTTC. Encoded protein: CASSLVLVETQYF.

Comments on this clone: Other DNA sequences in the sample encode the same CDR3. This CDR3 is CASSQESYSGRADIQYF. For the CDR3, the DNA is TGTGCCAGCAGCCAAGAAAGTTATAGCGGGAGGGCGGACATTCAGTACTTC. The chain combines TRBV4-2 with TRBJ2-4; 11 bases map to TRBD2. V trimming: 0 bases; J trimming: 8 bases; junction bases outside the gene matches: 9. CDR3 length equals 17 residues. Germline V gives CDR1 LGHNA, CDR2 YNFKEQ.

J is TRBJ1-2 and V is TRBV5-3, with D tentatively TRBD1 (6 bases). TRBV5-3 is an ORF; its function is uncertain. V gave up 4 bases and J gave up 7 bases, with 17 bases separating them. The CDR3 runs to 14 residues. This CDR3 is CARSLKGGRLGYTF. CDR3 DNA: TGTGCCAGAAGCCTGAAAGGGGGACGACTTGGCTACACCTTC.

The V and J genes are TRBV10-2 and TRBJ1-2, with 7 positions matching TRBD1. In germline, CDR1 is WSHSY, CDR2 SAAADI. The CDR3 consists of 14 residues. Trimming took 4 bases from V and 4 from J; bases not matched to a gene: 6. The CDR3 DNA follows: TGCGCCAGCAGTGCCTCGGGACAGACCTATGGCTACACCTTC. Its protein product is CASSASGQTYGYTF.

The rearrangement joins TRBV30 to TRBJ1-5; 11 positions match TRBD1. Germline CDR1 and CDR2: GTSNPN and SVGIG (reference sequence). The CDR3 is 14 residues long. Losses at the gene ends were 2 bases for V and 5 bases for J; bases not matched to a gene: 2. The CDR3 coding sequence is TGTGCCTGGAGTCGGGACAGGGGGGATCAGCCCCAGCATTTT. Its translation: CAWSRDRGDQPQHF.

V is TRBV30 and J is TRBJ1-3, with D unresolved. Deletions cut 0 bases from V and 11 bases from J, with 11 bases between. From germline, CDR1 is GTSNPN and CDR2 SVGIG (reference sequence). The CDR3 contains 12 residues. CDR3 amino acids: CAWSVFGGAIYF. In DNA form, the CDR3 reads TGTGCCTGGAGTGTTTTTGGCGGGGCCATATATTTT.

This clone was detected a few times. V is TRBV20-1 and J is TRBJ1-5; D is unclear. Germline CDR1 reads DFQATT; CDR2 reads SNEGSKA (reference sequence). The CDR3 runs 11 residues. Deletions cut 6 bases from V and 1 base from J, with 4 bases between. Here the CDR3 DNA reads TGCAGTGCCAGGAGCAATCAGCCCCAGCATTTT. Its protein is CSARSNQPQHF.

The chain is built from TRBV7-2 and TRBJ1-1, with D perhaps matching TRBD1 (5 bases). CDR3 size: 13 residues. Per the germline V gene, CDR1 is SGHTA and CDR2 is FQGNSA. The V end lost 5 bases, the J end lost 8 bases, and 15 bases lay between the germline ends. DNA of the CDR3: TGTGCCAGCAGCCCGCAGGGTCAGGTGGAAGCTTTCTTT. It specifies CASSPQGQVEAFF.

The chain has TRBV11-2 and TRBJ2-7; TRBD1 agrees at 9 bases. The trim removed 6 bases at V and 5 bases at J, leaving 8 bases unmatched. This CDR3 is 14 amino acids long. In germline, CDR1 is SGHAT, CDR2 FQNNGV. The CDR3 bases are TGTGCCAGCAGGGGGACAGGGAAAACCCACGAGCAGTACTTC. This translates into CASRGTGKTHEQYF.

The CDR3 protein is CASSLYPAGLRNVDTQYF. CDR3 DNA: TGTGCCAGCAGCTTATACCCGGCGGGACTGCGGAACGTAGATACGCAGTATTTT. The rearrangement uses TRBV7-9 and TRBJ2-3, with D possibly being TRBD2 (6 bases). The CDR3 contains 18 residues. Germline V gene data show CDR1 as SEHNR and CDR2 as FQNEAQ (reference sequence). Trimming took 2 bases from V and 5 from J, leaving 23 bases between them.

The genes are TRBV18 and TRBJ1-1; D uncertain. Trimming removed 3 bases from V and 0 bases from J, with 8 bases in between. The CDR3 has 14 amino acids. CDR1 and CDR2 (germline): KGHSH, LQKENI. CDR3 bases: TGTGCCAGCTCACCTGCGGAGATGAACACTGAAGCTTTCTTT. It yields the protein CASSPAEMNTEAFF.

The chain employs TRBV4-2 and TRBJ1-5; no firm D call. V was trimmed by 0 bases and J by 10 bases, leaving 10 bases between them. The CDR3 is 13 residues long. Germline V gives CDR1 LGHNA, CDR2 YNFKEQ. For the CDR3, the DNA is TGTGCCAGCAGCCAAGATCGGGTAGGACCCCAGCATTTT. This encodes CASSQDRVGPQHF.

This clone has just one count. The chain combines TRBV9 with TRBJ2-7; TRBD2 might be the D (6 bases). Germline assignment: CDR1 SGDLS and CDR2 YYNGEE. Trimming took 2 bases from V and 0 from J, leaving 12 bases between them. This CDR3 has 15 amino acids. The CDR3 nucleotides are TGTGCCAGCAGCGTTGGGACTTCGAGCTCCTACGAGCAGTACTTC. It yields the protein CASSVGTSSSYEQYF.

V gene TRBV2 combines with J gene TRBJ2-5; possible D gene TRBD1, 6 bases. The closer fit of TRBJ2-7 to the DNA end suggests the J call may be wrong. CDR3 length: 13 residues. Germline V gene sequence: CDR1 SNHLY, CDR2 FYNNEI. CDR3 protein: CASSDAGANEQYF. CDR3 bases: TGTGCCAGCAGTGATGCAGGGGCAAACGAGCAGTACTTC.

This chain connects TRBV30 to TRBJ1-2; D unclear. The CDR3 has 11 residues. Per germline, CDR1 GTSNPN and CDR2 SVGIG (reference sequence). Trimming removed 5 bases from V and 8 bases from J, with 12 bases in between. CDR3 amino acids: CAWLEVYGYTF. CDR3 DNA sequence: TGTGCCTGGTTGGAGGTTTACGGCTACACCTTC.

This clone has only one observation. V gene TRBV6-5 combines with J gene TRBJ2-5; a possible D gene is TRBD2 (7 bases). V was cut by 2 bases and J by 2 bases, with 12 bases left in between. The CDR3 length is 15 residues. The germline gives CDR1 MNHEY, CDR2 SVGAGI. CDR3 loop: CASSYLKGGQETQYF. CDR3 sequence (DNA): TGTGCCAGCAGTTACCTAAAGGGGGGGCAAGAGACCCAGTACTTC.

The V gene is TRBV18, the J gene TRBJ2-1, with 8 bases that match TRBD2. With 8 bases clipped from V and 3 bases from J, the junction kept 6 bases outside the gene matches. The CDR3 runs to 14 residues. The V gene's germline CDR1 is KGHSH and CDR2 LQKENI. The chain's CDR3 is CASTRLASYNEQFF. CDR3 nucleotides: TGTGCCAGCACGAGACTAGCGAGCTACAATGAGCAGTTCTTC.

The chain combines TRBV2 with TRBJ1-3; D is perhaps TRBD1 (6 bases). The germline V and J ends were trimmed by 2 bases and 3 bases, with 11 bases remaining between them. There are 15 residues in the CDR3. From germline, CDR1 is SNHLY and CDR2 FYNNEI. The CDR3 is CASSERGTFGNTIYF. DNA of the CDR3: TGTGCCAGCAGTGAACGAGGGACATTTGGAAACACCATATATTTT.

The V call is TRBV2, the J call TRBJ1-1, with D unresolved. The V gene's germline CDR1 is SNHLY and CDR2 FYNNEI. Trimming removed 6 bases at V and 1 base at J, with 12 bases between. The CDR3 has 14 residues. The CDR3 reads CASRMRSENTEAFF. The CDR3 DNA reads as TGTGCCAGCAGGATGAGGTCAGAGAACACTGAAGCTTTCTTT.

This chain connects TRBV7-3 to TRBJ2-3, with 13 bases aligning to TRBD2. With V trimmed by 4 bases and J by 4 bases, 5 bases remained unmatched. The CDR3 covers 16 residues. Germline V gives CDR1 SGHTA, CDR2 FQGTGA. The CDR3 DNA sequence: TGTGCCAGCAGCTCGGGACTAGCGGGAATCTCAGATACGCAGTATTTT. It specifies CASSSGLAGISDTQYF.

The chain employs TRBV5-1 and TRBJ2-5; 9 positions match TRBD2. Germline V gene sequence: CDR1 SGHRS, CDR2 YFSETQ. The V and J ends lost 2 bases and 4 bases, in that order; junction bases with no gene match: 15. The CDR3 is 18 amino acids. The DNA of the CDR3 is TGCGCCAGCAGCTTCACGGGGCTAGCGGGGCCACTGGGAGAGACCCAGTACTTC. It is translated as CASSFTGLAGPLGETQYF.

This chain connects TRBV28 to TRBJ1-1; 8 bases map to TRBD1. Germline assignment: CDR1 MDHEN and CDR2 SYDVKM. Trimming removed 9 bases from V and 3 bases from J; junction bases left unmatched: 6. CDR3 size: 13 residues. In DNA, the CDR3 is TGTGCCAGGCGTGGACAGGGAGACACTGAAGCTTTCTTT. This encodes CARRGQGDTEAFF.

The V and J genes are TRBV10-1 and TRBJ1-3, with D possibly being TRBD1 (5 bases). The CDR3 has 15 amino acids. The ends were cut back, 0 bases at V and 2 bases at J, with 8 bases in the middle. CDR1 and CDR2 (germline): WNHNN, SYGVQD (reference sequence). The chain's CDR3 is CASSESGGAGNTIYF. The CDR3 DNA is TGCGCCAGCAGTGAGTCTGGGGGGGCTGGAAACACCATATATTTT.

The chain carries TRBV5-4 and TRBJ2-5; 8 bases match TRBD2. Germline CDR1 and CDR2: SGHNT and YYREEE (reference sequence). This CDR3 region has 16 residues. The V and J ends lost 4 bases and 5 bases, in that order; junction bases with no gene match: 13. The CDR3 loop is CASSGRSGSLRETQYF. CDR3 nucleotide sequence: TGTGCCAGCAGCGGGAGGAGCGGGAGTCTCAGGGAGACCCAGTACTTC. Filled out from reference TRBV5-4 and TRBJ2-5, the complete variable domain reads ETGVTQSPTHLIKTRGQQVTLRCSSQSGHNTVSWYQQALGQGPQFIFQYYREEENGRGNFPPRFSGLQFPNYSSELNVNALELDDSALYLCASSGRSGSLRETQYFGPGTRLLVL.

This clone was recorded once. The chain is built from TRBV5-6 and TRBJ2-7, with D tentatively TRBD1 (6 bases). Germline V lookup: CDR1 SGHDT, CDR2 YYEEEE. The CDR3 length is 16 residues. The V end was cut by 3 bases, the J end by 6 bases, with 22 bases between. The CDR3 nucleotides read TGTGCCAGCAGCTATAGGGGGACACGCCACTTGTCCGAGCAGTACTTC. Protein: CASSYRGTRHLSEQYF. The whole variable domain, filled in from reference TRBV5-6 and TRBJ2-7, reads DAGVTQSPTHLIKTRGQQVTLRCSPKSGHDTVSWYQQALGQGPQFIFQYYEEEERQRGNFPDRFSGHQFPNYSSELNVNALLLGDSALYLCASSYRGTRHLSEQYFGPGTRLTVT.

This rearrangement joins TRBV27 to TRBJ1-6; TRBD1 aligns across 9 bases. CDR1 is MNHEY and CDR2 is SMNVEV in the germline V gene (reference sequence). The CDR3 covers 14 residues. V gave up 9 bases and J gave up 9 bases; unmatched junction bases: 9. The CDR3 loop reads CASQTGTGSSPLHF. In DNA, the CDR3 is TGTGCCAGTCAAACCGGGACAGGGAGTTCACCCCTCCACTTT.

The genes are TRBV10-3 and TRBJ2-1; D is perhaps TRBD1 (6 bases). Germline assignment: CDR1 ENHRY and CDR2 SYGVKD. The CDR3 is made up of 15 amino acids. V was cut by 6 bases and J by 0 bases, with 12 bases left in between. CDR3 nucleotides: TGTGCCATCAGCCTCGACAGGAGCTCCTACAATGAGCAGTTCTTC. This gives the protein CAISLDRSSYNEQFF.

The chain combines TRBV5-4 with TRBJ2-5; no definite D call. The V gene lost 2 bases and the J gene lost 5 bases, with 7 bases spanning the gap. The CDR3 runs to 12 residues. Germline CDR1 and CDR2: SGHNT and YYREEE (reference sequence). CDR3 amino acids: CASSFSLETQYF. CDR3 nucleotides: TGTGCCAGCAGCTTTAGTCTGGAGACCCAGTACTTC.

The J gene is TRBJ2-3, the V gene TRBV19; weak D call: TRBD1 (5 bases). The CDR3 consists of 14 residues. Germline V gene data show CDR1 as LNHDA and CDR2 as SQIVND (reference sequence). Between the trimmed V and J ends, which lost 10 bases and 2 bases, there was a span of 16 bases. The CDR3 sequence: CATSRGRTTDTQYF. As DNA, the CDR3 is TGTGCCACCTCTAGGGGCAGGACCACAGATACGCAGTATTTT.

This clone was observed once. This chain joins TRBV30 and TRBJ1-5; D remains ambiguous. V was shortened by 0 bases and J by 2 bases, with 8 bases between the two germline ends. Per the germline V gene, CDR1 is GTSNPN and CDR2 is SVGIG (reference sequence). CDR3 length: 14 residues. The DNA for the CDR3 is TGTGCCTGGAGTGTACGGTCTGGCAATCAGCCCCAGCATTTT. Protein sequence: CAWSVRSGNQPQHF. The full variable domain, completed using reference TRBV30 and TRBJ1-5, is SQTIHQWPATLVQPVGSPLSLECTVEGTSNPNLYWYRQAAGRGLQLLFYSVGIGQISSEVPQNLSASRPQDRQFILSSKKLLLSDSGFYLCAWSVRSGNQPQHFGDGTRLSIL.